This T cell receptor (beta chain) was sequenced during a study of OX40 agonist ivuxolimab in advanced cancers. Study observations and caveats: Expanded clones belonging to CD8+ T cells outnumbered, on average, those of CD4+.

Sequencing was performed with immunoSEQ multiplex PCR; in TCRdb, only in-frame clones are kept and a portion is missing. Here the sample spans about 79,000 clones, roughly 90% being singletons. Concerning this clone itself: Its antigen is as yet unknown.

Source: CD4+ or CD8+ T cells sorted from blood, taken in a trial of the OX40 agonist ivuxolimab. This sequence originates from an adult with an advanced solid tumor such as melanoma, head and neck, liver or kidney cancer.

The CDR3 region is CASSPRGLAGYRGTDTQYF. The CDR3 nucleotides read TGTGCCAGCAGCCCCCGGGGACTAGCGGGGTATAGGGGCACAGATACGCAGTATTTT. This rearrangement joins TRBV7-2 to TRBJ2-3; 13 nucleotides match TRBD2. The ends lost 5 bases at V and 1 base at J; junction bases unmatched: 12. Germline CDR1 is SGHTA and CDR2 is FQGNSA. This CDR3 region has 19 residues. Supplemented by reference TRBV7-2 and TRBJ2-3, the full variable domain reads GAGVSQSPSNKVTEKGKDVELRCDPISGHTALYWYRQSLGQGLEFLIYFQGNSAPDKSGLPSDRFSAERTGGSVSTLTIQRTQQEDSAVYLCASSPRGLAGYRGTDTQYFGPGTRLTVL.